This T cell receptor (beta chain) was identified in a study of vaccination effects on CD4 cells after COVID-19. Concerning this clone itself: Antigen: not known.

Using viral peptide pools, the ViraFEST assay grew out antigen-specific CD4+ T cells prior to sequencing. At the end of less than 12 days of culture, CD4+ T cells were isolated. People in the vaccine group had not been infected with SARS-CoV-2 before, and their nucleocapsid antibodies were negative. The authors exchanged half the medium for IL-2 medium on days 3 and 7. CDR3 length: 14 amino acids. Trimming removed 10 bases at V and 2 bases at J, with 14 bases between. Germline loops: CDR1 MNHEY, CDR2 SVGAGI. The repertoire was sequenced with immunoSEQ multiplex PCR; TCRdb's copy has only in-frame clones and lacks some. This sample yields 25,000 or so clones, of which 60% to 85% are seen a single time; about 12% belongs to the top ten.

The sample was CD4+ T cells from PBMCs cultured with HCoV-OC43 spike peptides, taken before COVID-19 vaccination. Subset given: HCoV-OC43 spike overlapping peptide pool stimulation. The chain links TRBV6-5 to TRBJ2-2; D is uncertain. The sequence was obtained from a human donor who received a COVID-19 vaccine. Here the CDR3 reads CATIVGSNTGELFF. The CDR3 DNA sequence: TGTGCCACTATAGTGGGATCTAACACCGGGGAGCTGTTTTTT.